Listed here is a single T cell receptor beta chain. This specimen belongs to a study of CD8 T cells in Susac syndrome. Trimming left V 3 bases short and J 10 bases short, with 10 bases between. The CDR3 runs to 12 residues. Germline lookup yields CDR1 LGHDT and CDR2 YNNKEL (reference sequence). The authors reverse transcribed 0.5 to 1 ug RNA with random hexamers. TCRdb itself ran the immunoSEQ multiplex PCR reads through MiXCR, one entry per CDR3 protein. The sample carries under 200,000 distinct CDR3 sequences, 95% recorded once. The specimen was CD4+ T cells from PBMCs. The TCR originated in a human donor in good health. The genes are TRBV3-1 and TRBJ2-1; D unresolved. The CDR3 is CASSQSREEQFF. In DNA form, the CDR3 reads TGTGCCAGCAGCCAGTCCCGAGAGGAGCAGTTCTTC.